This is a list of T cell receptor beta chains from one sample in a study of blood T cell repertoires in COVID-19. Here immunoSEQ multiplex PCR was the method, and the copy in TCRdb shows in-frame clones only, minus some. The repertoire holds roughly 160,000 clones, with more than 85% as singletons. The source material was peripheral blood. The receptors come from a woman of 80 years or more with COVID-19, enrolled during active disease. Each CDR3 is given with its conserved first and last residue. The D gene is left open where the match is weak. Clone size is not always given. Where it is, it says once, few, many or a class for expanded clones.

clone_size	d_call	v_call	j_call	cdr3_aa	cdr3_nt
.	TRBD2	TRBV5-1	TRBJ2-3	CASSFGGLAGTLNTQYF	TGCGCCAGCAGCTTTGGGGGACTAGCGGGCACATTGAATACGCAGTATTTT
.	.	TRBV7-3	TRBJ1-2	CASSQGQNYGYTF	TGTGCCAGCAGCCAGGGCCAGAACTATGGCTACACCTTC
few	.	TRBV11-2	TRBJ1-6	CASSFESSYNSPLHF	TGTGCCAGCAGTTTTGAGAGCTCCTATAATTCACCCCTCCACTTT
.	TRBD2	TRBV4-2	TRBJ2-7	CASSPFPSGSVYYEQYF	TGTGCCAGCAGCCCATTCCCCAGCGGGAGTGTTTACTACGAGCAGTACTTC
.	TRBD1	TRBV19	TRBJ2-3	CASSGQSLLDTQYF	TGTGCCAGTTCGGGACAGTCCCTCCTTGATACGCAGTATTTT
few	.	TRBV5-6	TRBJ2-7	CASSSPWGVAYEQYF	TGTGCCAGCAGCTCCCCTTGGGGGGTCGCATACGAGCAGTACTTC
.	.	TRBV12-3/TRBV12-4	TRBJ1-1	CASTHSPNTEAFF	TGTGCCAGCACGCACAGCCCGAACACTGAAGCTTTCTTT
.	.	TRBV28	TRBJ2-1	CASSLTSYHNEQFF	TGTGCCAGCAGCCTCACTAGCTACCACAATGAGCAGTTCTTC
.	.	TRBV19	TRBJ1-1	CASSIGRADGAFF	TGTGCCAGTAGTATAGGCAGGGCAGATGGAGCTTTCTTT
.	TRBD1	TRBV7-2	TRBJ2-5	CASSLTGGAETQYF	TGTGCCAGCAGCCTTACAGGGGGCGCAGAGACCCAGTACTTC
once	.	TRBV29-1	TRBJ1-1	CSGAMNTEAFF	TGCAGCGGGGCTATGAACACTGAAGCTTTCTTT
.	TRBD1	TRBV7-9	TRBJ1-2	CASSSMVQGAYGYTF	TGTGCCAGCAGCTCCATGGTACAGGGGGCCTATGGCTACACCTTC
once	.	TRBV6-2/TRBV6-3	TRBJ1-1	CASSEHHRQTNTEAFF	TGTGCCAGCAGCGAACACCACAGGCAGACGAACACTGAAGCTTTCTTT
.	.	TRBV6-6	TRBJ2-7	CASSIAVPSNEQYF	TGTGCCAGCAGTATAGCGGTTCCTTCCAACGAGCAGTACTTC
once	TRBD2	TRBV7-9	TRBJ2-1	CASSVVRTRGRDEQFF	TGTGCCAGCAGCGTTGTCAGGACTAGGGGCAGGGATGAGCAGTTCTTC